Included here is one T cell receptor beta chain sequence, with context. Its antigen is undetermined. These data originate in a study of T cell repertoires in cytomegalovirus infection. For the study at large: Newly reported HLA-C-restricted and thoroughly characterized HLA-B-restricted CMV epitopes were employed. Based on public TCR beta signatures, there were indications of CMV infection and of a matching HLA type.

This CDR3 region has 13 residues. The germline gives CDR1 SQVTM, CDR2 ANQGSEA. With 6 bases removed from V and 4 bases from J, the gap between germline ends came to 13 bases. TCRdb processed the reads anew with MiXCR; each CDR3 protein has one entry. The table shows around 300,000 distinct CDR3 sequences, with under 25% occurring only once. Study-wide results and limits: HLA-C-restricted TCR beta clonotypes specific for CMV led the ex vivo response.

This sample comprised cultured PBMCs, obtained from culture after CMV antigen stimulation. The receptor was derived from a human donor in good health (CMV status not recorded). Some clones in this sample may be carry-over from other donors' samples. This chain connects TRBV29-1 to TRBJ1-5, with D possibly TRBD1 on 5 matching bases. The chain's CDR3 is CSVRDGGNQPQHF. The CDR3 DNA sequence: TGCAGCGTCCGGGACGGCGGAAATCAGCCCCAGCATTTT.